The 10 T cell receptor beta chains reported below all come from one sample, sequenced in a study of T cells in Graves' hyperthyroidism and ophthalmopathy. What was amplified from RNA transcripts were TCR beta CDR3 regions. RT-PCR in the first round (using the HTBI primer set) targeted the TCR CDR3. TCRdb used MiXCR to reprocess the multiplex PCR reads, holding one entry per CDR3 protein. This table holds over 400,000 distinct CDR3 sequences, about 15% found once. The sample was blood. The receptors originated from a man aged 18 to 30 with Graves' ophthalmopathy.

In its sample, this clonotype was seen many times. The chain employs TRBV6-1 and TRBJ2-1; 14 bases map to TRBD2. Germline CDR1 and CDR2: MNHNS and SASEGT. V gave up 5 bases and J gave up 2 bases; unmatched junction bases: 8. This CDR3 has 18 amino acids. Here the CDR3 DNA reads TGTGCCAGCAGTTCCCCGTTGGGACTAGCGGGGGCCTACAATGAGCAGTTCTTC. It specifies CASSSPLGLAGAYNEQFF.

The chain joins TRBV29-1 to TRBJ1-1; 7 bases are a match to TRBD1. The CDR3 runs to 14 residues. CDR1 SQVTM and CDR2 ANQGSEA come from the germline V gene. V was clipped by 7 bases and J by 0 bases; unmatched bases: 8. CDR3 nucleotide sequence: TGCAGCGCCGAGACAGGGCCCATGAACACTGAAGCTTTCTTT. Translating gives CSAETGPMNTEAFF.

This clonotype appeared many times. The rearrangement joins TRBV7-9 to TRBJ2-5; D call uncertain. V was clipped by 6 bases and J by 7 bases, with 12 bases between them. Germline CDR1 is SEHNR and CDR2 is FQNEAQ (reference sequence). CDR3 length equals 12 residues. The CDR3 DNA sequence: TGTGCCAGCAGGAGAGGAGACGGGACCCAGTACTTC. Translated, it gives CASRRGDGTQYF.

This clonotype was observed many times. This CDR3 reads CASSLGLAGLSGSRETQYF. Here the CDR3 DNA reads TGTGCCAGCAGCTTAGGGCTAGCGGGACTCAGCGGTTCGCGAGAGACCCAGTACTTC. The chain combines TRBV7-9 with TRBJ2-5, with TRBD2 matching over 9 bases. This CDR3 has 19 residues. The ends lost 1 base at V and 4 bases at J; junction bases unmatched: 16. Germline CDR1 is SEHNR and CDR2 is FQNEAQ (reference sequence).

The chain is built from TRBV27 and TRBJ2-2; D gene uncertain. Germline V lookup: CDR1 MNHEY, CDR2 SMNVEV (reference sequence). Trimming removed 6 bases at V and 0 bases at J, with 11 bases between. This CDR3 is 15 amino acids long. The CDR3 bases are TGTGCCAGCAGCAGCCGACCGGCGAACACCGGGGAGCTGTTTTTT. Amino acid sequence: CASSSRPANTGELFF.

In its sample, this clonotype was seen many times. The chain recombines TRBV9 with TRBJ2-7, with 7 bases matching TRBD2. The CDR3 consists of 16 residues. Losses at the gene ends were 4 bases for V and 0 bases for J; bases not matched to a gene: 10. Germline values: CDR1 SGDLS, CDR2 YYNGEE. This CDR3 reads CASSPEDGRSSYEQYF. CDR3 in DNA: TGTGCCAGCAGCCCTGAAGACGGGAGGAGCTCCTACGAGCAGTACTTC. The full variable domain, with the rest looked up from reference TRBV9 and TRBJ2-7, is DSGVTQTPKHLITATGQRVTLRCSPRSGDLSVYWYQQSLDQGLQFLIQYYNGEERAKGNILERFSAQQFPDLHSELNLSSLELGDSALYFCASSPEDGRSSYEQYFGPGTRLTVT.

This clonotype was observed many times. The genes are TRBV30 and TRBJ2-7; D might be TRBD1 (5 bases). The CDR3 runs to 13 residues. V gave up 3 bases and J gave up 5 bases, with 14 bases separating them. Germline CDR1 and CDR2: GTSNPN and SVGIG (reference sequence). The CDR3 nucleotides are TGTGCCTGGAGGACAGCAGCATTCGACGAGCAGTACTTC. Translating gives CAWRTAAFDEQYF.

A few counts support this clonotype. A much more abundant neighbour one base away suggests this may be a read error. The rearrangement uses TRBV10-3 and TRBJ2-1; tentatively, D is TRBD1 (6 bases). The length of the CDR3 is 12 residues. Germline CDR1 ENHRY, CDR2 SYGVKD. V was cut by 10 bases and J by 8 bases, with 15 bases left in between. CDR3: CANREVIDEQFF. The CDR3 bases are TGTGCCAACAGGGAAGTAATCGATGAGCAGTTCTTC.

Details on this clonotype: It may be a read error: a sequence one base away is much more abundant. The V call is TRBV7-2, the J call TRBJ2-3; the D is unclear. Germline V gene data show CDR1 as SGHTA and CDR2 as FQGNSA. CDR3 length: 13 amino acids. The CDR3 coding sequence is TGTGCCAGCAGTTCACTTAGCACAAATACGCAGTATTTT. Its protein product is CASSSLSTNTQYF. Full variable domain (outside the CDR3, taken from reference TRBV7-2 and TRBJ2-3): GAGVSQSPSNKVTEKGKDVELRCDPISGHTALYWYRQSLGQGLEFLIYFQGNSAPDKSGLPSDRFSAERTGGSVSTLTIQRTQQEDSAVYLCASSSLSTNTQYFGPGTRLTVL.

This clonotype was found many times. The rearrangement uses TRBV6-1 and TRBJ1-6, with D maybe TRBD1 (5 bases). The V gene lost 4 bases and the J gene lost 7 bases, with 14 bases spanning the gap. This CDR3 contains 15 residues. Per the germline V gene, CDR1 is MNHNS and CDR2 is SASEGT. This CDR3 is CASSGSGTRNSPLHF. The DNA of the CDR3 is TGTGCCAGCAGTGGCTCCGGGACCCGAAATTCACCCCTCCACTTT.